This entry is about one T cell receptor beta chain. This CDR3 contains 16 residues. From germline, CDR1 is MNHEY and CDR2 SVGAGI. V lost 2 bases and J lost 4; bases outside the gene matches: 7. This sample is drawn from a study of blood T cell repertoires in COVID-19. The wider study: Acute and convalescent COVID-19 specimens originated in the United States, Italy and Spain.

Repertoires were generated with immunoSEQ multiplex PCR, while TCRdb's copy carries only in-frame clones and drops some. The sample shows approximately 150,000 clones, roughly 91% of them seen only once. The sample taken for sequencing was peripheral blood. The chain carries TRBV6-5 and TRBJ1-1; 10 nucleotides match TRBD1. This TCR came from a man younger than 30 with COVID-19, enrolled during active disease. CDR3 nucleotides: TGTGCCAGCAGTTACAACCGGGACAGGGGAAGCACTGAAGCTTTCTTT. Its translation is CASSYNRDRGSTEAFF.